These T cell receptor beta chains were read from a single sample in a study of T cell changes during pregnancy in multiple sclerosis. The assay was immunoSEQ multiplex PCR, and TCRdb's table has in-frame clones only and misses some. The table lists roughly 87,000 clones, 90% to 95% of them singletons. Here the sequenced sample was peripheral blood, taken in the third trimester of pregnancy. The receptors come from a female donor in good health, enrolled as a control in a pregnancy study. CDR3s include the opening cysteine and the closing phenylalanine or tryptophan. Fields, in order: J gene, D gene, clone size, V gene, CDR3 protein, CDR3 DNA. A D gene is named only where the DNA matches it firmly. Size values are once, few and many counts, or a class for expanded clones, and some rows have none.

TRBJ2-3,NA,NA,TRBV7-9,CASQRASTDTQYF,TGTGCCAGCCAGAGGGCTAGCACAGATACGCAGTATTTT
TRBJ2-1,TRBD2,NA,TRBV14,CASSQIGRSSYNEQFF,TGTGCCAGCAGCCAGATCGGGAGGAGCTCCTACAATGAGCAGTTCTTC
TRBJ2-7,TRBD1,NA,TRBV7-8,CASSLGVWTGGYEQYF,TGTGCCAGCAGCTTAGGGGTTTGGACAGGGGGCTACGAGCAGTACTTC
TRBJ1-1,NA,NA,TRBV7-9,CASSPQILNTEAFF,TGTGCCAGCAGCCCCCAAATTTTGAACACTGAAGCTTTCTTT
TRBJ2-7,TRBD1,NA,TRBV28,CASRGTAYEQYF,TGTGCCAGCAGAGGGACAGCCTACGAGCAGTACTTC
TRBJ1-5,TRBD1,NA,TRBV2,CASSIQGGNQPQHF,TGTGCCAGCAGCATCCAGGGGGGCAATCAGCCCCAGCATTTT
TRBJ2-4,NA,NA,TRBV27,CASGAYKRGKNIQYF,TGTGCCAGCGGGGCATATAAGAGGGGGAAGAACATTCAGTACTTC
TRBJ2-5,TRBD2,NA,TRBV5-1,CASSLSSGSLETQYF,TGCGCCAGCAGCTTGTCTAGCGGGAGTCTAGAGACCCAGTACTTC
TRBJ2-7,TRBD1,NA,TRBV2,CASSPDRGGEQYF,TGTGCCAGCAGTCCTGACAGGGGGGGCGAGCAGTACTTC
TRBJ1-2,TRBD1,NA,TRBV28,CASSLLTGTGDGYTF,TGTGCCAGCAGTCTTTTAACCGGGACAGGGGATGGCTACACCTTC
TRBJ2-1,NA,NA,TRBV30,CAWEVGAYNEQFF,TGTGCCTGGGAGGTCGGGGCCTACAATGAGCAGTTCTTC
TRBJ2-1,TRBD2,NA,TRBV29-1,CSVEGGGPYNEQFF,TGCAGCGTTGAAGGGGGAGGGCCCTACAATGAGCAGTTCTTC
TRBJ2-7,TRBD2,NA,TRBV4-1,CASSQGLTWEGEQYF,TGCGCCAGCAGCCAAGGGTTGACCTGGGAGGGCGAGCAGTACTTC
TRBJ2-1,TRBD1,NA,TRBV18,CASSPSHLGDRGEHEQFF,TGTGCCAGCTCACCTTCCCATTTGGGGGACAGGGGGGAACATGAGCAGTTCTTC
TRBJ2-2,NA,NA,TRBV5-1,CASSRRLGPTGELFF,TGCGCCAGCAGCCGTCGACTAGGTCCCACCGGGGAGCTGTTTTTT
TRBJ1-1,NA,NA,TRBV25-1,CASSVTVNTEAFF,TGTGCCAGCAGTGTTACAGTGAACACTGAAGCTTTCTTT
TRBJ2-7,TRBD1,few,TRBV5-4,CASSLRDRAHEQYF,TGTGCCAGCAGCTTGAGGGACAGGGCCCACGAGCAGTACTTC
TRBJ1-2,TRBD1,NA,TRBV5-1,CASSLATGSYGYTF,TGCGCCAGCAGCTTGGCGACAGGGTCTTATGGCTACACCTTC
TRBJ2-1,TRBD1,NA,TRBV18,CANRGPYNEQFF,TGTGCCAACAGGGGTCCCTACAATGAGCAGTTCTTC
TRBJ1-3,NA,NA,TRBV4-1,CASSQQGQILSGNTIYF,TGCGCCAGCAGCCAACAAGGACAGATTCTCTCTGGAAACACCATATATTTT
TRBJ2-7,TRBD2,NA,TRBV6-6,CASSPPGGSYEQYF,TGTGCCAGCAGCCCCCCGGGGGGATCCTACGAGCAGTACTTC
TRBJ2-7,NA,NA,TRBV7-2,CASSLASTAYEQYF,TGTGCCAGCAGCTTAGCGTCGACAGCCTACGAGCAGTACTTC
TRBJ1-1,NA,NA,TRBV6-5,CASSYFPSTDALEAFF,TGTGCCAGCAGTTATTTCCCCTCGACAGATGCTTTGGAAGCTTTCTTT
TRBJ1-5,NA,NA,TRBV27,CASRGTRGNQPQHF,TGTGCCAGCAGGGGGACTAGGGGCAATCAGCCCCAGCATTTT
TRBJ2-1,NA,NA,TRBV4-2,CASSQDLVGRREQFF,TGTGCCAGCAGCCAAGATTTGGTAGGGAGGAGGGAGCAGTTCTTC
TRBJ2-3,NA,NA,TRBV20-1,CSATYMDTQYF,TGCAGTGCTACGTATATGGATACGCAGTATTTT
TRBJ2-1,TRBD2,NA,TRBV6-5,CASSSTLAGSYNEQFF,TGTGCCAGCAGTTCTACGCTAGCGGGAAGTTACAATGAGCAGTTCTTC
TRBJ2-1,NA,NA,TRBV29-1,CSARTEESYNEQFF,TGCAGCGCCAGGACAGAGGAATCCTACAATGAGCAGTTCTTC
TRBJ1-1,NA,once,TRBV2,CASSGTVSMNTEAFF,TGTGCCAGCAGTGGGACAGTGAGCATGAACACTGAAGCTTTCTTT
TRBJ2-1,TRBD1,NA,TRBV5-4,CASSPNPSRGPSSYNEQFF,TGTGCCAGCAGCCCGAACCCCTCTAGGGGGCCGAGCTCCTACAATGAGCAGTTCTTC
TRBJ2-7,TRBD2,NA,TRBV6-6,CASSSLAGDEQYF,TGTGCCAGCAGTTCCCTAGCGGGAGACGAGCAGTACTTC
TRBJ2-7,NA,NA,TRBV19,CASSANRDSGEQYF,TGTGCCAGTAGTGCCAACCGGGACTCCGGCGAGCAGTACTTC
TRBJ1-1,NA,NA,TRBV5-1,CASSLDRDEAFF,TGCGCCAGCAGCTTGGACAGGGATGAAGCTTTCTTT
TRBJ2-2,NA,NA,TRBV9,CASSVYAGELFF,TGTGCCAGCAGCGTGTATGCCGGGGAGCTGTTTTTT
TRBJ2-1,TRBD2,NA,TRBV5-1,CASSWGASGSNEQFF,TGCGCCAGCAGCTGGGGGGCTAGCGGGAGTAATGAGCAGTTCTTC
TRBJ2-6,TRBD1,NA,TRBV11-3,CASSSKGQGAAGANVLTF,TGTGCCAGCAGCTCTAAAGGACAGGGGGCTGCTGGGGCCAACGTCCTGACTTTC
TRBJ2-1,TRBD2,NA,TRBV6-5,CASSSLAGFSDNEQFF,TGTGCCAGCAGTTCCCTAGCGGGGTTCTCGGACAATGAGCAGTTCTTC
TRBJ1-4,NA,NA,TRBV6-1,CASSEAFPGGEKLFF,TGTGCCAGCAGTGAAGCTTTTCCGGGGGGTGAAAAACTGTTTTTT
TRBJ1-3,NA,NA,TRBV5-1,CASSLTGSSGNTIYF,TGCGCCAGCAGCTTGACTGGGAGCTCTGGAAACACCATATATTTT
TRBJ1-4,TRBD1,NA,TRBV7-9,CASRSPGQPNEKLFF,TGTGCCAGCAGATCGCCGGGACAGCCTAATGAAAAACTGTTTTTT
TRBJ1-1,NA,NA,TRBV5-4,CASSLTRGLHTEAFF,TGTGCCAGCAGCTTGACCCGGGGATTACACACTGAAGCTTTCTTT
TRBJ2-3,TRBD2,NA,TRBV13,CASSSSGRADTQYF,TGTGCCAGCAGCTCTAGCGGGAGGGCTGATACGCAGTATTTT
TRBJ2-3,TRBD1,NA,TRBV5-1,CASSPGPADRVTDTQYF,TGCGCCAGCAGCCCGGGGCCGGCGGACAGGGTCACAGATACGCAGTATTTT
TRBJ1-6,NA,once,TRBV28,CASSPRVPNSPLHF,TGTGCCAGCAGTCCCCGGGTCCCTAATTCACCCCTCCACTTT
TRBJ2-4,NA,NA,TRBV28,CASSLNRNIQYF,TGTGCCAGCAGTTTGAACAGAAACATTCAGTACTTC
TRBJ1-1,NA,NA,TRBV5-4,CASSGRDWNTEAFF,TGTGCCAGCAGCGGCCGGGACTGGAACACTGAAGCTTTCTTT
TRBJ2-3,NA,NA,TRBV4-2,CASSGPKRRYTDTQYF,TGTGCCAGCAGCGGCCCCAAGCGGAGATACACAGATACGCAGTATTTT
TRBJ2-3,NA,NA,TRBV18,CASSPRGDTQYF,TGTGCCAGCTCACCAAGAGGGGATACGCAGTATTTT
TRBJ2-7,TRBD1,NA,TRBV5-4,CASSLYRDSYEQYF,TGTGCCAGCAGCCTTTACCGGGACAGCTACGAGCAGTACTTC
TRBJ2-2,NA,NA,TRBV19,CASRASLTGELFF,TGTGCCAGTAGGGCTAGTCTCACCGGGGAGCTGTTTTTT
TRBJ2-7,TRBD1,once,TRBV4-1,CASSQETPGQGTHEQYF,TGCGCCAGCAGCCAAGAGACTCCGGGACAGGGAACCCACGAGCAGTACTTC